This TCR beta chain came from a study of OX40 agonist ivuxolimab in advanced cancers. The CDR3 contains 16 residues. From germline, CDR1 is MNHNS and CDR2 SASEGT. V lost 4 bases and J lost 1; bases outside the gene matches: 3. Profiled with immunoSEQ multiplex PCR; TCRdb holds only in-frame clones, not every one. The sample has approximately 90,000 clones, roughly nine tenths seen once. The TCR originated in an adult with an advanced solid tumor such as melanoma, head and neck, liver or kidney cancer. The specimen comprised CD4+ or CD8+ T cells sorted from blood, sampled in a trial of the OX40 agonist ivuxolimab. The gene calls are TRBV6-1 and TRBJ2-1, with 11 bases lining up with TRBD2. CDR3 nucleotide sequence: TGTGCCAGCAGTGGGAGACTAGCGGGATCCTACAATGAGCAGTTCTTC. Translating it yields CASSGRLAGSYNEQFF.